This T cell receptor (beta chain) came from a study of shared clonotypes between healthy human individuals. Study-level background: Used for every donor were three CD4 naive, three CD4 memory, two CD8 naive and one CD8 memory plate.

This CDR3 is built from 12 residues. Looked up from germline, CDR1 is SGHTS and CDR2 is YDEGEE. A remark on this clone: Its cognate antigen is unknown. Relative to the germline gene, one junction end is altered; a read error may explain this.

The naive CD8 subset, CD45RO-negative cells positively selected for CCR7, excluded terminally differentiated effector memory CD45RA+ cells. General study findings and limits: A few donors showed sharing of approximately 5% of naive CD4 clonotypes. Among the subsets, naive ones generally showed larger estimated richness than memory ones. Investigators expected sequencing depth to affect clonotype sharing among donors.

TCRdb's table, derived via immunoSEQ multiplex PCR, lists solely in-frame clones and lacks some. The data contain about 2.2 million clones, about 93% of them singletons. Material: naive CD8+ T cells from PBMCs. This sequence originates from a man aged 18 to 29 in good health. Some clones in this sample may be carry-over from other donors' samples. V gene TRBV5-8 combines with J gene TRBJ1-1; perhaps TRBD1 as D (5 bases). The CDR3 DNA is TGTGCCAGCAGCGGACTACCTGGGACTTCCATCTTT. Translation: CASSGLPGTSIF. The entire variable domain, with the rest obtained from reference TRBV5-8 and TRBJ1-1, is as follows: EAGVTQSPTHLIKTRGQQATLRCSPISGHTSVYWYQQALGLGLQFLLWYDEGEERNRGNFPPRFSGRQFPNYSSELNVNALELEDSALYLCASSGLPGTSIFGQGTRLTVV.